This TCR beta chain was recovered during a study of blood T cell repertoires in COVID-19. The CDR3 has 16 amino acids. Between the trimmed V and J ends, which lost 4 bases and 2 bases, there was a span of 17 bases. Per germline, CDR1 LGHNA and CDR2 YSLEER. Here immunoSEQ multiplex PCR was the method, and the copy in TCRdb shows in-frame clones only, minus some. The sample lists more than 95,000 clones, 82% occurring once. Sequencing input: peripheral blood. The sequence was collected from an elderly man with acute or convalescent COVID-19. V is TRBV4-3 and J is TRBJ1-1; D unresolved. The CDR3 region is CASSLRANLLNTEAFF. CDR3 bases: TGCGCCAGCAGCCTGCGGGCCAACCTCCTCAACACTGAAGCTTTCTTT.